This T cell receptor beta chain appears in the sequencing data of a study of blood T cell repertoires in COVID-19. Background on the study: COVID-19 samples, acute and convalescent, were from the United States, Italy and Spain. The analysed material was cDNA or gDNA that came from T cells, B-cell-depleted T cells, or PBMCs.

The V segment lost 4 bases and the J segment 4 bases; nucleotides outside the gene matches: 3. The CDR3 is 14 amino acids. The germline gives CDR1 KGHSH, CDR2 LQKENI. Using immunoSEQ multiplex PCR, the repertoire was profiled, and TCRdb retains in-frame clones only, with some absent. The profile shows about 160,000 clones, roughly four fifths of them singletons. The sequence was obtained from a human donor in a cohort sampled during active COVID-19. Sequencing was carried out using peripheral blood. The chain uses TRBV18 and TRBJ1-5, with TRBD1 matching 8 bases. CDR3 sequence (DNA): TGTGCCAGCTCACGCAACAGGGGGAATCAGCCCCAGCATTTT. This sequence encodes CASSRNRGNQPQHF.